This TCR beta chain emerged from a study of cytomegalovirus exposure and HLA in healthy donors. Study findings and constraints: HLA alleles were associated with fewer than 20,000 TCR beta sequences in a later analysis at 0.05 false discovery rate. The authors considered a cluster of highly shared sequence variants likely to be a sequencing artifact. What a later analysis reportedly showed was that an Asian-associated ancestry cluster had fewer N-insertions than the roughly 720-donor mean. Researchers reported that a few CMV-associated chains were confirmed in vitro as CMV antigen-specific.

Trimming took off 0 bases at V and 7 bases at J, with 4 bases between the two ends. Germline V gene data show CDR1 as MNHEY and CDR2 as SMNVEV (reference sequence). The CDR3 is made up of 12 amino acids. Turning to this clone: Its antigen is currently unknown.

This PCR relied on a set of 60 Vbeta primers and 13 Jbeta primers. Assay: immunoSEQ multiplex PCR; the TCRdb copy retains only in-frame clones and omits some. The repertoire has under 250,000 clones, just over 75% of them found once; the top ten carry around 0.63%. Sequenced input: PBMCs. This TCR was recovered from a man between 18 and 29 years old in good health and CMV-seronegative. The chain has TRBV27 and TRBJ2-1; D ambiguous. CDR3 protein: CASSLSSNEQFF. The CDR3 coding sequence is TGTGCCAGCAGTTTATCTTCGAATGAGCAGTTCTTC.